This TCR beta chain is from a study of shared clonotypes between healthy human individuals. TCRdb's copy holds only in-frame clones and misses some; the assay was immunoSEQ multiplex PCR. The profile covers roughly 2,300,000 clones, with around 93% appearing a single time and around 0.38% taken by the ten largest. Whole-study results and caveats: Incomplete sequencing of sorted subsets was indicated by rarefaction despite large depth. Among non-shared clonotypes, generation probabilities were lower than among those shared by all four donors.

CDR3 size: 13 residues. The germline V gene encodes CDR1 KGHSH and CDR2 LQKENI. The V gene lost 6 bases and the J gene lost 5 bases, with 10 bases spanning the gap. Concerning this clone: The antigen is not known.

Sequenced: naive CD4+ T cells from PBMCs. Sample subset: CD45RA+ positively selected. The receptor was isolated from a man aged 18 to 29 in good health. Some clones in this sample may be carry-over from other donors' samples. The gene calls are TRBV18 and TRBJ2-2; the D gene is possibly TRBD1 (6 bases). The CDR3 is CASSGAGTGELFF. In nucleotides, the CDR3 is TGTGCCAGCTCGGGGGCAGGAACCGGGGAGCTGTTTTTT.